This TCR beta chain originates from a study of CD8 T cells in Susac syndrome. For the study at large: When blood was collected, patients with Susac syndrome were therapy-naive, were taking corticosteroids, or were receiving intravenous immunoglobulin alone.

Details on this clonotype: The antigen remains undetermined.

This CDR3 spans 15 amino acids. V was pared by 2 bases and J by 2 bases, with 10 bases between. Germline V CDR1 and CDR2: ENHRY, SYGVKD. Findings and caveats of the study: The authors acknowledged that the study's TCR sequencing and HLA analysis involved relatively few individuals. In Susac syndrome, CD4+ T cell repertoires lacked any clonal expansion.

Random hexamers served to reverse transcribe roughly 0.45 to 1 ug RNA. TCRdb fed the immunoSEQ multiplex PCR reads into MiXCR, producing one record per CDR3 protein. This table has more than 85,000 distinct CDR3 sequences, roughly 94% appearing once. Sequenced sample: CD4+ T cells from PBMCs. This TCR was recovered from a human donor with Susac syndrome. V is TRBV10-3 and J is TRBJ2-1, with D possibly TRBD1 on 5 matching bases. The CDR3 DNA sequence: TGTGCCATCAGTGAGGCCAGGGCCCCCTACAATGAGCAGTTCTTC. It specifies CAISEARAPYNEQFF.